The clone carrying this TCR beta chain has just a few counts. Each CDR3 protein gets one entry after TCRdb re-called the reads with MiXCR. The sample lists 110,000 to 150,000 distinct CDR3 sequences; 5% to 6.5% were seen once. The data stem from a study of T cell repertoires in cytomegalovirus infection. Across the whole study: From public TCR beta signatures came an indication of both CMV infection and matching HLA type.

The CDR3 sequence is 13 residues long. V dropped 3 bases and J dropped 10 bases, with 16 bases sitting between them. Germline V CDR1 and CDR2: DFQATT, SNEGSKA (reference sequence). The sequenced sample was PBMCs. The origin of this receptor is a human donor in good health (CMV status not recorded). Some clones in this sample may be carry-over from other donors' samples. The chain carries TRBV20-1 and TRBJ1-5; a possible D gene is TRBD1 (6 bases). In DNA form, the CDR3 reads TGCAGTGCTAGGCCCAAACAGGGAACTCCCCAGCATTTT. Its translation: CSARPKQGTPQHF.